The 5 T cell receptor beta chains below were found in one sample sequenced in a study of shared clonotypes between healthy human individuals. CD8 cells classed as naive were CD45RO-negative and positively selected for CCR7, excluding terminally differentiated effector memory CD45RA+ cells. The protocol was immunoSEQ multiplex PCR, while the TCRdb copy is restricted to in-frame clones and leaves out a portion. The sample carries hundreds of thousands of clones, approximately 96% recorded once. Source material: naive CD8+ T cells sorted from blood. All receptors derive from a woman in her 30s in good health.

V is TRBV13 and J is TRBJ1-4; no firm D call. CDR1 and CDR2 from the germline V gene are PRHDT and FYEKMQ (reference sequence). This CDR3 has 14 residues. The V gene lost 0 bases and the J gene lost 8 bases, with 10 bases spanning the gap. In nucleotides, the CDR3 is TGTGCCAGCAGCTTAGGTCATAGCGAGGAAAAACTGTTTTTT. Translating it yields CASSLGHSEEKLFF.

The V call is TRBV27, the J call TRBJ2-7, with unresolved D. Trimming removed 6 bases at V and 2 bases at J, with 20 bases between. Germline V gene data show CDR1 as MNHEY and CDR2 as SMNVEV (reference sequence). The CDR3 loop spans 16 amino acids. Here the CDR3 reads CASRPFFNYDAYEQYF. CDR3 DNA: TGTGCCAGCAGGCCATTCTTTAATTACGATGCCTACGAGCAGTACTTC.

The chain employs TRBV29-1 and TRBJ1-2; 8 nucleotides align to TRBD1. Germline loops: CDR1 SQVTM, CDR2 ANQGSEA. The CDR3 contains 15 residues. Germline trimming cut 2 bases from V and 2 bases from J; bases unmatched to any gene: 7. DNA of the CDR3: TGCAGCGTTGAACTACAACGGACAGGGAACTATGGCTACACCTTC. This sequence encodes CSVELQRTGNYGYTF.

CDR3 sequence (DNA): TGTGCCAGCAGCCAACTTTCGTTCGCCCCGGGACACGAGCAGTACTTC. This codes for CASSQLSFAPGHEQYF. This rearrangement joins TRBV14 to TRBJ2-7; D possibly uses TRBD1 or TRBD2 (5 bases each). The CDR3 has 16 residues. V dropped 2 bases and J dropped 5 bases, with 19 bases sitting between them. Germline-derived CDR1 and CDR2 are SGHDN and FVKESK.

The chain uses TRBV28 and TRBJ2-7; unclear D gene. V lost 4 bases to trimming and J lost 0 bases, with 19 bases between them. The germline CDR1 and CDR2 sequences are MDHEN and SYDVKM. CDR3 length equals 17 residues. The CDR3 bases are TGTGCCAGCAGTTCTACCATCCTCGACGGTAGCTCCTACGAGCAGTACTTC. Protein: CASSSTILDGSSYEQYF.